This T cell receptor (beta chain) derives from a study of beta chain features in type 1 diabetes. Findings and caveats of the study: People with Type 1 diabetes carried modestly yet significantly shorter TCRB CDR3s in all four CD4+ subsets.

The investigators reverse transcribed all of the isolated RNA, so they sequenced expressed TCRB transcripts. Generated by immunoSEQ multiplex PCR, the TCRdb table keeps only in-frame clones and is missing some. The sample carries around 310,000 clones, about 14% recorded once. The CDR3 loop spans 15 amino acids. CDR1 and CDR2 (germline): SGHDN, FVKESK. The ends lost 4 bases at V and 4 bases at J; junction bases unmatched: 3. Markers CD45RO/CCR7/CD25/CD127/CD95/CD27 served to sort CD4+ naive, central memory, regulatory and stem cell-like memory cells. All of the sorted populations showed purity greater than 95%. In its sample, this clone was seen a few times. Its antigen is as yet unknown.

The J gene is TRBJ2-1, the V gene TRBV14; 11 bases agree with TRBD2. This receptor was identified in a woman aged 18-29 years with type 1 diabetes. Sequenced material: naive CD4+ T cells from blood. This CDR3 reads CASSPLAGGYNEQFF. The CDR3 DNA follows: TGTGCCAGCAGCCCCTTAGCGGGAGGGTACAATGAGCAGTTCTTC. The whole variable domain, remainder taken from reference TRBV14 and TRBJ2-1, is EAGVTQFPSHSVIEKGQTVTLRCDPISGHDNLYWYRRVMGKEIKFLLHFVKESKQDESGMPNNRFLAERTGGTYSTLKVQPAELEDSGVYFCASSPLAGGYNEQFFGPGTRLTVL.